Listed below are T cell receptor beta chains from one sample, sequenced in a study of T cells after posttransplantation cyclophosphamide. Method: immunoSEQ multiplex PCR; TCRdb's copy keeps in-frame clones and lacks some. Sampling found some 7,600 clones, none seen once. Specimen: PBMCs, collected after allogeneic stem cell transplant with posttransplant cyclophosphamide. The receptors come from a female patient in her fifties who received an allogeneic stem cell transplant from a related donor, was CMV-positive, and had no GVHD. Some of these T cells may belong to the graft donor. Each CDR3 is given with its conserved first and last residue. Each record gives: CDR3 length, J gene, D gene, V gene, clone size, CDR3 DNA, CDR3 protein. D genes are given only for firm matches. The size entry is marked missing in some rows and otherwise reads once, few, many or a size class.

15,TRBJ1-2,TRBD1,TRBV29-1,many,TGCAGCGTTGAAGACCGGACAGGGTCTGACTATGGCTACACCTTC,CSVEDRTGSDYGYTF
12,TRBJ2-7,.,TRBV28,many,TGTGCCAGCAGTCCCCCCCGGGGAGGGCAGTACTTC,CASSPPRGGQYF
13,TRBJ1-1,.,TRBV25-1,medium-sized,TGTGCCAGCCGTACAGAGGGGAACACTGAAGCTTTCTTT,CASRTEGNTEAFF
16,TRBJ1-4,TRBD1,TRBV10-2,medium-sized,TGCGCCAGCAGTGAGCCTTGGGACAGAAGAAATGAAAAACTGTTTTTT,CASSEPWDRRNEKLFF
16,TRBJ2-7,.,TRBV6-6,many,TGTGCCAGCAGTTACGGGTTAGCGCCAAGCTCCTACGAGCAGTACTTC,CASSYGLAPSSYEQYF
10,TRBJ2-1,.,TRBV20-1,many,TGCAGTGCTAGAAGGGATGAGCAGTTCTTC,CSARRDEQFF
13,TRBJ1-1,TRBD1,TRBV6-1,many,TGTGCCAGCAGGATGGACCGGGACAGGGAAGCTTTCTTT,CASRMDRDREAFF
12,TRBJ1-2,.,TRBV30,many,TGTGCCTGGAGTGCGGGGGGCGACGGCTACACCTTC,CAWSAGGDGYTF
18,TRBJ2-5,.,TRBV7-2,many,TGTGCCAGCAGCTTAGGAGAGGGTAGGGGGTTTTTCCAAGAGACCCAGTACTTC,CASSLGEGRGFFQETQYF
12,TRBJ1-1,.,TRBV11-2,many,TGTGCCAGCAGCTTAGTAGGGACTGAAGCTTTCTTT,CASSLVGTEAFF
11,TRBJ2-7,.,TRBV13,many,TGTGCCAGCAGCAATACCTACGAGCAGTACTTC,CASSNTYEQYF
12,TRBJ1-1,.,TRBV18,many,TGTGCCAGCTCAACAAGGAACACTGAAGCTTTCTTT,CASSTRNTEAFF
14,TRBJ1-5,.,TRBV2,medium-sized,TGTGCCAGCAGCTTAGGCGGCAGAGGCCAGCCCCAGCATTTT,CASSLGGRGQPQHF
17,TRBJ2-7,TRBD1,TRBV6-2/TRBV6-3,many,TGTGCCAGCAGTTACCAACTCCGACAGGGCGGTAACTACGAGCAGTACTTC,CASSYQLRQGGNYEQYF
15,TRBJ2-1,TRBD1,TRBV27,many,TGTGCCAGCAGTCGTGACAGGGATCTTTACAATGAGCAGTTCTTC,CASSRDRDLYNEQFF
14,TRBJ2-7,TRBD1,TRBV29-1,many,TGCAGCGTACGGGTGGACAGGTCATCCTACGAGCAGTACTTC,CSVRVDRSSYEQYF
13,TRBJ2-2,.,TRBV30,.,TGTGCCTGGACGTACAGGAACACCGGGGAGCTGTTTTTT,CAWTYRNTGELFF
15,TRBJ2-7,.,TRBV27,many,TGTGCCAGCAGTTTGTGGCGGGTTCCGTCGAGAGAGCAGTACTTC,CASSLWRVPSREQYF
17,TRBJ2-7,TRBD2,TRBV27,many,TGTGCCAGCAGGGGACTAGCCTTGAGATCAGGATCTTACGAGCAGTACTTC,CASRGLALRSGSYEQYF
14,TRBJ1-1,.,TRBV30,many,TGTGCCTGGAGTGTACGGGGTGGGAACACTGAAGCTTTCTTT,CAWSVRGGNTEAFF
15,TRBJ1-3,.,TRBV18,many,TGTGCCAGCTCAACGACACGGAACTCTGGAAACACCATATATTTT,CASSTTRNSGNTIYF
14,TRBJ2-2,.,TRBV2,many,TGTGCCAGCTGGGCCAGTACGAACACCGGGGAGCTGTTTTTT,CASWASTNTGELFF
15,TRBJ2-7,TRBD1,TRBV19,many,TGTGCCAGTAGTCTGACAGGGGCCTTCTCCTACGAGCAGTACTTC,CASSLTGAFSYEQYF
12,TRBJ2-2,.,TRBV18,few,TGTGCCAGCTCACAGGCGGGCGGGGAGCTGTTTTTT,CASSQAGGELFF
15,TRBJ2-7,TRBD2,TRBV28,many,TGTGCCAGCAGTCCTCCGGGACTAGACTCCTACGAGCAGTACTTC,CASSPPGLDSYEQYF
15,TRBJ1-4,.,TRBV24-1,many,TGTGCCACCAGTGATAAGGGGGCAACTAATGAAAAACTGTTTTTT,CATSDKGATNEKLFF
15,TRBJ1-2,.,TRBV6-1,many,TGTGCCAGCAGTGAACAAACGTCAGCTAACTATGGCTACACCTTC,CASSEQTSANYGYTF
13,TRBJ1-5,.,TRBV29-1,many,TGCAGCGTTGAAGACAGTTACAATCAGCCCCAGCATTTT,CSVEDSYNQPQHF
14,TRBJ1-2,.,TRBV28,many,TGTGCCAGCAGCCAGAACACAGACACGTATGGCTACACCTTC,CASSQNTDTYGYTF
14,TRBJ1-2,.,TRBV27,many,TGTGCCAGCAGTTGGGTAGGGTCAAACTATGGCTACACCTTC,CASSWVGSNYGYTF
15,TRBJ1-1,.,TRBV10-1,many,TGCGCCAGCAGTGAGTCGGGGGGAAGGGGCACTGAAGCTTTCTTT,CASSESGGRGTEAFF
14,TRBJ2-5,.,TRBV6-2/TRBV6-3,many,TGTGCCAGCAGTCGCGACGCGGCCCAAGAGACCCAGTACTTC,CASSRDAAQETQYF
16,TRBJ1-3,.,TRBV7-8,many,TGTGCCAGCAGCTTAGCGCGGTCCTACTCTGGAAACACCATATATTTT,CASSLARSYSGNTIYF
16,TRBJ2-2,TRBD2,TRBV7-3,many,TGTGCCAGCAGCTTAAGAGCGGGATTTAACACCGGGGAGCTGTTTTTT,CASSLRAGFNTGELFF
15,TRBJ2-6,.,TRBV5-8,many,TGTGCCAGCAGCCCTTATAAATCTGGGGCCAACGTCCTGACTTTC,CASSPYKSGANVLTF
18,TRBJ1-2,TRBD1,TRBV4-3,many,TGCGCCAGCAGCCAAGATCAGTGGACAGGGGGGACTAACTATGGCTACACCTTC,CASSQDQWTGGTNYGYTF
16,TRBJ2-7,TRBD2,TRBV27,many,TGTGCCAGCAGTTTCCTGACTAGCGGGACTAAGTACGAGCAGTACTTC,CASSFLTSGTKYEQYF
14,TRBJ2-3,.,TRBV24-1,many,TGTGCCACCAGTGATTTGGGGGCCACAGATACGCAGTATTTT,CATSDLGATDTQYF
14,TRBJ2-1,.,TRBV5-1,many,TGCGCCAGCGGGGTGACAGACTCCTACAATGAGCAGTTCTTC,CASGVTDSYNEQFF
14,TRBJ1-1,.,TRBV7-9,medium-sized,TGTGCCAGCAGCAAAAGGAGCGGGGACACTGAAGCTTTCTTT,CASSKRSGDTEAFF
15,TRBJ2-7,TRBD2,TRBV6-1,many,TGTGCCAGCAGTGAAGGACTAGCGGGGACCTACGAGCAGTACTTC,CASSEGLAGTYEQYF
15,TRBJ2-7,.,TRBV2,many,TGTGCCAGCAGTGATCGCGGCAACCCCTCCTACGAGCAGTACTTC,CASSDRGNPSYEQYF
13,TRBJ2-3,.,TRBV7-6,many,TGTGCCAGCAGCCCAGGGCGCACAGATACGCAGTATTTT,CASSPGRTDTQYF
12,TRBJ2-1,.,TRBV29-1,many,TGCAGCGTTTTTTTCGGCTACAATGAGCAGTTCTTC,CSVFFGYNEQFF
13,TRBJ2-7,.,TRBV15,many,TGTGCCACCAGCAGAGAGCGCTCCTACGAGCAGTACTTC,CATSRERSYEQYF
14,TRBJ2-7,TRBD2,TRBV19,medium-sized,TGTGCCAGTAGTCCCGGAGCGGGAGGATACGAGCAGTACTTC,CASSPGAGGYEQYF
15,TRBJ1-3,TRBD1,TRBV18,many,TGTGCCAGCTCACCGGGACAGACCCCTGGAAACACCATATATTTT,CASSPGQTPGNTIYF
17,TRBJ2-5,TRBD2,TRBV18,many,TGTGCCAGCTCACCACCTCCCGGGACTAAGTACCAAGAGACCCAGTACTTC,CASSPPPGTKYQETQYF
13,TRBJ2-7,TRBD2,TRBV27,many,TGTGCCAGCAGTCCCGGGGAGGGCTACGAGCAGTACTTC,CASSPGEGYEQYF
15,TRBJ1-1,TRBD1,TRBV19,medium-sized,TGTGCCAGTAGTATAGCACAGGGGGGGCGGACTGAAGCTTTCTTT,CASSIAQGGRTEAFF
16,TRBJ2-1,TRBD2,TRBV2,medium-sized,TGTGCCAGCAGTTTTGGGACTAGAGTTGGTAATGCAGAGCAGTTCTTC,CASSFGTRVGNAEQFF
15,TRBJ2-7,TRBD1,TRBV10-3,many,TGTGCCATCAGTGAGTCGGGACAGGCTATTTACGAGCAGTACTTC,CAISESGQAIYEQYF
14,TRBJ2-7,TRBD2,TRBV6-6,many,TGTGCCAGCAGTTACTGGGACTACCTTTACGAGCAGTACTTC,CASSYWDYLYEQYF
17,TRBJ2-5,TRBD1,TRBV7-3,many,TGTGCCAGCAGCTTAACTGCCGGGGCAGGGGGTAAAGAGACCCAGTACTTC,CASSLTAGAGGKETQYF
15,TRBJ2-3,TRBD1,TRBV7-9,many,TGTGCCAGCAGCTGGGGACAGGGGGACACAGATACGCAGTATTTT,CASSWGQGDTDTQYF
11,TRBJ1-1,TRBD1,TRBV27,.,TGTGCCAGCATAGGGACAGGGGAAGCTTTCTTT,CASIGTGEAFF
17,TRBJ2-3,.,TRBV6-2/TRBV6-3,many,TGTGCCAGCAGATCCCTGAGCGTCTTCGCTAGCACAGATACGCAGTATTTT,CASRSLSVFASTDTQYF
16,TRBJ2-7,.,TRBV7-9,many,TGTGCCAGCAGCTTAGACCAGGGTTTGTGGTTTTACGAGCAGTACTTC,CASSLDQGLWFYEQYF
16,TRBJ2-7,.,TRBV6-5,many,TGTGCCAGCAGTTACTCGAGGTCCAGGGCGCCCTACGAGCAGTACTTC,CASSYSRSRAPYEQYF
12,TRBJ2-7,.,TRBV12-3/TRBV12-4,large,TGTGCCTCACGACTCGAATCCTACGAGCAGTACTTC,CASRLESYEQYF